The clone carrying this T cell receptor beta chain was detected only once. This sample is part of a study of T cell changes during pregnancy in multiple sclerosis. Germline V gene sequence: CDR1 SGHNT, CDR2 YYREEE (reference sequence). The CDR3 consists of 16 residues. Trimming cost V 4 bases and J 4 bases; bases outside gene matches: 10. Here immunoSEQ multiplex PCR was the method, and the copy in TCRdb shows in-frame clones only, minus some. Among approximately 60,000 clones, approximately 90% were seen once, and the ten largest hold around 2.8%. Sequenced here: peripheral blood, sampled in the second trimester of pregnancy. The V call is TRBV5-4, the J call TRBJ2-1; the match to TRBD1 covers 8 bases. This clonotype originated in a female donor in good health, enrolled as a control in a pregnancy study. CDR3 region: CASSPTRDRSYNEQFF. CDR3 DNA sequence: TGTGCCAGCAGCCCCACGCGGGACAGGAGTTACAATGAGCAGTTCTTC. The whole variable domain, filled in from reference TRBV5-4 and TRBJ2-1, reads ETGVTQSPTHLIKTRGQQVTLRCSSQSGHNTVSWYQQALGQGPQFIFQYYREEENGRGNFPPRFSGLQFPNYSSELNVNALELDDSALYLCASSPTRDRSYNEQFFGPGTRLTVL.